This T cell receptor (beta chain) was identified during a study of cytomegalovirus exposure and HLA in healthy donors. 13 Jbeta primers and 60 Vbeta primers were used for the PCR. Authors' analysis steps: Per a later analysis, the number of unique TCR beta chains was approximately 80 million, of which 9 million to 14 million were shared. Clones were sequenced by immunoSEQ multiplex PCR, and TCRdb holds only the in-frame ones, with some missing. The V and J calls and clone size come from that table; D and trimming were worked out from the DNA. The sample contains about 67,000 clones, approximately 67% of which appear only once. From germline, CDR1 is SGDLS and CDR2 YYNGEE. Trimming removed 3 bases at V and 3 bases at J, with 19 bases between. The CDR3 length is 17 residues.

The material sequenced was PBMCs. The TCR was taken from a woman aged 25 to 39 in good health and CMV-seronegative. This chain uses TRBV9 with TRBJ2-1; possible D gene TRBD2, 7 bases. In DNA, the CDR3 is TGTGCCAGCAGCGCTATGGTGGGGGGGGCGCGCTACAATGAGCAGTTCTTC. Amino acids: CASSAMVGGARYNEQFF. Supplemented by reference TRBV9 and TRBJ2-1, the full variable domain reads DSGVTQTPKHLITATGQRVTLRCSPRSGDLSVYWYQQSLDQGLQFLIQYYNGEERAKGNILERFSAQQFPDLHSELNLSSLELGDSALYFCASSAMVGGARYNEQFFGPGTRLTVL.